The 4 T cell receptor beta chains in this list originate from one sample, sequenced in a study of Tregs in tolerant kidney transplant recipients. The method was immunoSEQ multiplex PCR; TCRdb's version includes in-frame clones alone and lacks a portion of them. Its clone listing holds around 48,000 clones. The sample was CD4+ T cells from blood, taken before the transplant. The receptors originated from a human donor who received a combined kidney and bone marrow transplant.

As regards this clone: With the read ending 3 residues before the CDR3 end, the germline J gene is used to fill in that end. V gene TRBV5-1 combines with J gene TRBJ2-1, with TRBD2 as a possible D gene (5 bases). CDR1 SGHRS and CDR2 YFSETQ come from the germline V gene. The CDR3 length is 12 residues. Trimming took off 2 bases at V and 8 bases at J, with 8 bases between the two ends. The part of the CDR3 DNA that was read is TGCGCCAGCAGCTTCGGGGTGGATGAG. This sequence encodes CASSFGVDE. The entire CDR3 is CASSFGVDEQFF.

The sequenced part of the CDR3 DNA is TGTGCCTGGAGTGTGGGGGCGGTCAACGAG. Translation: CAWSVGAVNE. The CDR3, in full, reads CAWSVGAVNEQYF. J is TRBJ2-7 and V is TRBV30; possibly TRBD1 for D (6 bases). The read terminates 3 residues before the CDR3 end, so the remaining end is supplied by the germline J gene. Trimming removed 0 bases from V and 5 bases from J, with 11 bases in between. The germline gives CDR1 GTSNPN, CDR2 SVGIG (reference sequence). The CDR3 has 13 amino acids.

A word on this clone: The CDR3 is cut off 3 residues early in the read; its end comes from the germline J gene. This sequence joins TRBV20-1 and TRBJ2-7; 10 positions agree with TRBD1. Germline lookup yields CDR1 DFQATT and CDR2 SNEGSKA (reference sequence). The junction had 12 bases not matched to a gene; V was cut back by 2 bases and J by 5 bases. The CDR3 loop spans 16 amino acids. The CDR3 DNA, read in part, is TGCAGTGCTAGATCCGCCGAGGGACAGGGGTTCGACGAG. Translating it yields CSARSAEGQGFDE. The entire CDR3 is CSARSAEGQGFDEQYF.

On this clone: From the germline J gene comes the end of the CDR3, since the read stops 3 residues before it. The chain recombines TRBV18 with TRBJ2-3; 7 nucleotides line up with TRBD2. The CDR3 is 14 residues long. Per germline, CDR1 KGHSH and CDR2 LQKENI. V lost 6 bases to trimming and J lost 2 bases; unmatched junction nucleotides: 5. The covered CDR3 bases are TGTGCCAGCTCCGAGCGGGATTTCACAGATACG. Its protein product is CASSERDFTDT. The entire CDR3 is CASSERDFTDTQYF.